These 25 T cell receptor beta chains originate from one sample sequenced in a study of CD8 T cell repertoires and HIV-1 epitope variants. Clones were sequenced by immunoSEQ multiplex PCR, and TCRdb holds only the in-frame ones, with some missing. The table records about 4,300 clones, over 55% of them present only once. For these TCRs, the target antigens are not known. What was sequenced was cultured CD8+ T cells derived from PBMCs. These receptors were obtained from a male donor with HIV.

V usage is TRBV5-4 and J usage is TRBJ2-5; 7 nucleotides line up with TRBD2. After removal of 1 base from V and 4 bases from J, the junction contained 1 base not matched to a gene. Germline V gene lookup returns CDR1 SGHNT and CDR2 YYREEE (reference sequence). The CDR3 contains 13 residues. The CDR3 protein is CASSLTGGETQYF. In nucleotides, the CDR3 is TGTGCCAGCAGCTTGACGGGAGGAGAGACCCAGTACTTC.

The CDR3 here is CASSLELGQYEQYF. Written as DNA, the CDR3 is TGTGCCAGCAGCTTAGAATTAGGGCAGTACGAGCAGTACTTC. The rearrangement joins TRBV7-2 to TRBJ2-7, with D hard to call. The CDR3 covers 14 residues. Per the germline V gene, CDR1 is SGHTA and CDR2 is FQGNSA. V gave up 1 base and J gave up 4 bases, with 11 bases separating them.

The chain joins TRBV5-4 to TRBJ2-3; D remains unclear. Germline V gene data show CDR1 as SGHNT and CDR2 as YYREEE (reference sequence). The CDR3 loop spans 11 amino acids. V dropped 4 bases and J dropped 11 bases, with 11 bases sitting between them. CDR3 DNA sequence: TGTGCCAGCAGCCATGACCCGGGGCAGTATTTT. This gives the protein CASSHDPGQYF.

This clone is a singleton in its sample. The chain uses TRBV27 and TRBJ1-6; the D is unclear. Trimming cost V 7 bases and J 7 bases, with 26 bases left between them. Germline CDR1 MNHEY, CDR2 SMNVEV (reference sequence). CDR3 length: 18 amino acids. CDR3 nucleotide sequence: TGTGCCAGCAACCGCGGTTTTGCAGCACCCGAGAAAAATTCACCCCTCCACTTT. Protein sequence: CASNRGFAAPEKNSPLHF.

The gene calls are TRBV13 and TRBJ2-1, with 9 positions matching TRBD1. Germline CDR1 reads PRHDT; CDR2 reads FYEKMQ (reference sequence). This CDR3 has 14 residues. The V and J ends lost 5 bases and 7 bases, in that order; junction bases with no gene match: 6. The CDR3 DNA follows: TGTGCCAGCAGCATCGGACAGGGGTTAAATGAGCAGTTCTTC. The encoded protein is CASSIGQGLNEQFF. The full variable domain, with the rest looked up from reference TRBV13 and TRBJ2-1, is AAGVIQSPRHLIKEKRETATLKCYPIPRHDTVYWYQQGPGQDPQFLISFYEKMQSDKGSIPDRFSAQQFSDYHSELNMSSLELGDSALYFCASSIGQGLNEQFFGPGTRLTVL.

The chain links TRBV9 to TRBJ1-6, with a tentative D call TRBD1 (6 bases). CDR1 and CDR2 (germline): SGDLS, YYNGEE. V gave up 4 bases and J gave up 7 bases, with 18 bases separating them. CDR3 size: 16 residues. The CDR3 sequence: CASSPLGGQGNSPLHF. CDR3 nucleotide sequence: TGTGCCAGCAGCCCGCTGGGGGGGCAAGGGAATTCACCCCTCCACTTT.

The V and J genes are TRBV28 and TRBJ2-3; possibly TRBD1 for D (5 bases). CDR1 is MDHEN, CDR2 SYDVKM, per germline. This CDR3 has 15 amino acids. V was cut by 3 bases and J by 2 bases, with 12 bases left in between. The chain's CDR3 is CASSFPPTVTDTQYF. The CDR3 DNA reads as TGTGCCAGCAGTTTTCCCCCGACAGTCACAGATACGCAGTATTTT.

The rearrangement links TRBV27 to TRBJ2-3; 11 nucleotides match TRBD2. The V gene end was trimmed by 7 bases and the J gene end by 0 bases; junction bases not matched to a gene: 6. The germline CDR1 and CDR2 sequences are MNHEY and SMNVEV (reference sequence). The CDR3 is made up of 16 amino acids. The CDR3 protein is CASTHRTSGSTDTQYF. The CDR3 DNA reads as TGTGCCAGCACCCATCGGACTAGCGGGAGCACAGATACGCAGTATTTT.

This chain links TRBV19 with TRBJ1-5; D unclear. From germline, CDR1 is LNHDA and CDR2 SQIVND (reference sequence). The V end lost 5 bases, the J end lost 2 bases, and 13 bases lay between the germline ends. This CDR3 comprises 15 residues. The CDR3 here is CASSVGEWGNQPQHF. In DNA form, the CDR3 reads TGTGCCAGTAGTGTCGGGGAATGGGGCAATCAGCCCCAGCATTTT.

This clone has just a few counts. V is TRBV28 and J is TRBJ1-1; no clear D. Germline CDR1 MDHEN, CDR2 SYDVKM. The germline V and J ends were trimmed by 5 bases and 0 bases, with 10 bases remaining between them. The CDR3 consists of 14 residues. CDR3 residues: CASSRMELNTEAFF. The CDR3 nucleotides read TGTGCCAGCAGTCGGATGGAGTTGAACACTGAAGCTTTCTTT.

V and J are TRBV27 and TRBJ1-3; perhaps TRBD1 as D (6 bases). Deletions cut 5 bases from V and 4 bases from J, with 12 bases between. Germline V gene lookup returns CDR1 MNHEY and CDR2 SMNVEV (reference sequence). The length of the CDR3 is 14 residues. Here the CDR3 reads CASSPRGAGNTIYF. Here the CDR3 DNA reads TGTGCCAGCAGTCCCCGGGGGGCCGGAAACACCATATATTTT.

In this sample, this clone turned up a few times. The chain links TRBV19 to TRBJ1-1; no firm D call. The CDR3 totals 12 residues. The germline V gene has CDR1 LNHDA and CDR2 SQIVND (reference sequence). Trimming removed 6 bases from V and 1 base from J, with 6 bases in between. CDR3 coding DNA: TGTGCCAGTAGGTACGGGAACACTGAAGCTTTCTTT. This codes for CASRYGNTEAFF. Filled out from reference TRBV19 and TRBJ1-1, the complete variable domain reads DGGITQSPKYLFRKEGQNVTLSCEQNLNHDAMYWYRQDPGQGLRLIYYSQIVNDFQKGDIAEGYSVSREKKESFPLTVTSAQKNPTAFYLCASRYGNTEAFFGQGTRLTVV.

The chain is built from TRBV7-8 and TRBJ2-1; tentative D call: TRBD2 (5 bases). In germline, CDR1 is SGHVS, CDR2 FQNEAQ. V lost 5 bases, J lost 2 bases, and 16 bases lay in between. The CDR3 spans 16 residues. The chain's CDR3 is CASSPRRSGPYNEQFF. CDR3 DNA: TGTGCCAGCAGCCCAAGGAGGAGCGGACCCTACAATGAGCAGTTCTTC.

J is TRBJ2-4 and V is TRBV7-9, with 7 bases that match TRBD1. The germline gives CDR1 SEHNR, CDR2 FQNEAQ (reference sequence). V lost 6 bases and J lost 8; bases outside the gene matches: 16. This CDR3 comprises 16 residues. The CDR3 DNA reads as TGTGCCAGCAGTCGAGGACAGGCTTTGCCCAGGGACATTCAGTACTTC. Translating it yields CASSRGQALPRDIQYF.

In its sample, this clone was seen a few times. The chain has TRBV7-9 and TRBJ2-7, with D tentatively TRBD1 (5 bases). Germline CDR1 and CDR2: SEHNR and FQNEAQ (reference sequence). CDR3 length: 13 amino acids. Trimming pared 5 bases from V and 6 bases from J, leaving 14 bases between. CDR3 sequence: CASSPRASPEQYF. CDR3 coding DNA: TGTGCCAGCAGCCCCAGGGCGTCCCCCGAGCAGTACTTC.

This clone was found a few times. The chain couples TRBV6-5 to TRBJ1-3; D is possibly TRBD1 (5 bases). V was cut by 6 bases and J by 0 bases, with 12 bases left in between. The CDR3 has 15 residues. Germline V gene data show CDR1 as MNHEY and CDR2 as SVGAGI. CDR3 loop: CASSPRQISGNTIYF. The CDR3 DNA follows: TGTGCCAGCAGCCCACGACAGATCTCTGGAAACACCATATATTTT.

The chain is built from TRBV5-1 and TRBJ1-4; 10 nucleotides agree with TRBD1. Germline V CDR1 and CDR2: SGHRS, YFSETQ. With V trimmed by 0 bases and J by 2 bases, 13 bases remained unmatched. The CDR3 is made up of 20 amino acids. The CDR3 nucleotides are TGCGCCAGCAGCTTGGAAGGGCGACAGGGGGCGACCGGGACTAATGAAAAACTGTTTTTT. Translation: CASSLEGRQGATGTNEKLFF. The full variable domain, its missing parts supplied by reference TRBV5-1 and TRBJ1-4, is KAGVTQTPRYLIKTRGQQVTLSCSPISGHRSVSWYQQTPGQGLQFLFEYFSETQRNKGNFPGRFSGRQFSNSRSEMNVSTLELGDSALYLCASSLEGRQGATGTNEKLFFGSGTQLSVL.

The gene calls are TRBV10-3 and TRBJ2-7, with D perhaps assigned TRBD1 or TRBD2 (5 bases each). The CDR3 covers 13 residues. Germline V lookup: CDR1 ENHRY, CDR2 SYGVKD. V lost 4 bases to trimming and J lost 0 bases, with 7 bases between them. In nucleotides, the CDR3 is TGTGCCATCAGTGGGGACGACTCCTACGAGCAGTACTTC. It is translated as CAISGDDSYEQYF.

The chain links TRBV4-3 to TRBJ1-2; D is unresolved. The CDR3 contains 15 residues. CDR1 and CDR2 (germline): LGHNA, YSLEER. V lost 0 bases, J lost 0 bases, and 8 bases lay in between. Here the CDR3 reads CASSQDVATNYGYTF. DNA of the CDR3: TGCGCCAGCAGCCAAGATGTGGCCACTAACTATGGCTACACCTTC.

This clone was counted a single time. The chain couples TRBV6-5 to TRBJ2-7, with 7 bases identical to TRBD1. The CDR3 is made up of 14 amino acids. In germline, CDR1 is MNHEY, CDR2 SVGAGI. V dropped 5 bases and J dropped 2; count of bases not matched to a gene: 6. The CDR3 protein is CASSPTGVTYEQYF. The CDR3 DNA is TGTGCCAGCAGTCCAACAGGGGTCACCTACGAGCAGTACTTC.

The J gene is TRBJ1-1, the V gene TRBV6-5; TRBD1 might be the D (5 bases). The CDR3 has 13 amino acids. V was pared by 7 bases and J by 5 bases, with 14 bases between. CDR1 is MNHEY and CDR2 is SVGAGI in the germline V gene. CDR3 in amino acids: CASTNGAKTEAFF. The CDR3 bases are TGTGCCAGCACGAATGGGGCGAAGACTGAAGCTTTCTTT.

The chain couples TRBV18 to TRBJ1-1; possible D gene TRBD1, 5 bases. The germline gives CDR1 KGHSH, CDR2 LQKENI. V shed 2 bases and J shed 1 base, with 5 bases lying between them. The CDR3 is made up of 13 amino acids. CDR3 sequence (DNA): TGTGCCAGCTCACCAGGGGCGAACACTGAAGCTTTCTTT. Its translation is CASSPGANTEAFF.

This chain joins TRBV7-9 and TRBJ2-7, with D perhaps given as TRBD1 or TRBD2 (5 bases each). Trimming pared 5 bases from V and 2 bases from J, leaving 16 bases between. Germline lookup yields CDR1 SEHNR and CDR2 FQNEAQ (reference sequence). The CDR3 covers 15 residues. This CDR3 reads CASSPPEGRTYEQYF. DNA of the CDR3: TGTGCCAGCAGCCCACCCGAGGGGCGCACCTACGAGCAGTACTTC.

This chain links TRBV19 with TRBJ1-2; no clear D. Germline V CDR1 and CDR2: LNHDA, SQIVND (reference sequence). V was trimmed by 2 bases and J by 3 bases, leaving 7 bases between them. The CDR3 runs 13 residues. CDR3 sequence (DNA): TGTGCCAGTAGTATATGGGGAGACTATGGCTACACCTTC. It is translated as CASSIWGDYGYTF.

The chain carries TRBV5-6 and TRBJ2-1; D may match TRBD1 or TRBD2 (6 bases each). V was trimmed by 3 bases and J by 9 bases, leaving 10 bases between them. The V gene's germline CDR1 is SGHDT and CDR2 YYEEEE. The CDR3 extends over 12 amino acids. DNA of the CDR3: TGTGCCAGCAGCTGGGGGGCCACTGAGCAGTTCTTC. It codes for CASSWGATEQFF.